The next 3 T cell receptor beta chains were all read from a single sample in a study of T cell responses to AZD1222 COVID-19 vaccine. TCRdb keeps only in-frame clones here, not all; method: immunoSEQ multiplex PCR. The data contain around 130,000 clones, 86% of them seen just once; the ten biggest clones take up roughly an eighth. Sequenced material: peripheral blood, taken on day 0 of AZD1222 vaccination. The origin of the receptors is an adult in good health.

The chain has TRBV29-1 and TRBJ1-1; D is perhaps TRBD1 (6 bases). Germline CDR1 reads SQVTM; CDR2 reads ANQGSEA. CDR3 length: 11 residues. The CDR3, as DNA: TGCTCAGGGGCCTTGAACACTGAAGCTTTCTTT. It encodes CSGALNTEAFF.

The J gene is TRBJ2-5, the V gene TRBV11-2, with 9 bases matching TRBD2. This CDR3 spans 15 amino acids. Germline values: CDR1 SGHAT, CDR2 FQNNGV. The V and J ends lost 5 bases and 2 bases, in that order; junction bases with no gene match: 6. The CDR3 is CASSPTLAGQETQYF. CDR3 in DNA: TGTGCCAGCAGCCCGACCCTAGCGGGGCAAGAGACCCAGTACTTC.

V is TRBV7-2 and J is TRBJ2-7; 7 nucleotides match TRBD2. The ends lost 5 bases at V and 4 bases at J; junction bases unmatched: 11. The CDR3 is 15 amino acids. Germline V gene sequence: CDR1 SGHTA, CDR2 FQGNSA. In DNA form, the CDR3 reads TGTGCCAGCAGCCCCGGCGCGGGAGAGATTTACGAGCAGTACTTC. Translation gives CASSPGAGEIYEQYF.